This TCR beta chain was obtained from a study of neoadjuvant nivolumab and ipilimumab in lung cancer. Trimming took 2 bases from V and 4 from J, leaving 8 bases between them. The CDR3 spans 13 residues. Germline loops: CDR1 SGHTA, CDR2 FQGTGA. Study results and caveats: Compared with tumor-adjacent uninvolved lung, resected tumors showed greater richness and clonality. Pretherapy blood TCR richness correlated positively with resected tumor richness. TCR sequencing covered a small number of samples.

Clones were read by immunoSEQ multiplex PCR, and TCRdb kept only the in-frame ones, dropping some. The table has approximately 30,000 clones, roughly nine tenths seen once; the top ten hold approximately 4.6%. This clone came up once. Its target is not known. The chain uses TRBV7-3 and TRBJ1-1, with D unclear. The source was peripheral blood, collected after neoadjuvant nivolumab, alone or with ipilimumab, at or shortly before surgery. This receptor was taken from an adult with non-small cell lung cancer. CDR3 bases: TGTGCCAGCAGCTTATGGTTCACCACTGAAGCTTTCTTT. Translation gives CASSLWFTTEAFF.